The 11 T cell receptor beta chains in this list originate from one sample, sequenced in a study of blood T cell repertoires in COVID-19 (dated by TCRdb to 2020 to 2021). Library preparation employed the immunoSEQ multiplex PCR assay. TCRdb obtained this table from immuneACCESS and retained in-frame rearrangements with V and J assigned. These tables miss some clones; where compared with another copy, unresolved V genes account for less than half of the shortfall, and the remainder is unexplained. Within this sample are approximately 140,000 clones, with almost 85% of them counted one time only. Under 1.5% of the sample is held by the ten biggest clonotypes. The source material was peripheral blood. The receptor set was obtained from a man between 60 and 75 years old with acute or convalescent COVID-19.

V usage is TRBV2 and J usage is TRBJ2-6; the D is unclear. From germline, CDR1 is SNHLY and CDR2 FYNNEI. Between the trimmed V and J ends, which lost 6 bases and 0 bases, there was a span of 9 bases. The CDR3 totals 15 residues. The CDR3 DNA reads TGTGCCAGCAGCGAAACAAACTCTGGGGCCAACGTCCTGACTTTC. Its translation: CASSETNSGANVLTF.

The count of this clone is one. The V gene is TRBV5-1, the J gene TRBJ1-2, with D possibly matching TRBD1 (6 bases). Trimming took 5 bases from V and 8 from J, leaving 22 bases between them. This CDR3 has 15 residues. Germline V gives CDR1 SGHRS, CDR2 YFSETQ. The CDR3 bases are TGCGCCAGCAGTCTCTCAGGGGCCGGTCAAGAGGGCTACACCTTC. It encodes CASSLSGAGQEGYTF.

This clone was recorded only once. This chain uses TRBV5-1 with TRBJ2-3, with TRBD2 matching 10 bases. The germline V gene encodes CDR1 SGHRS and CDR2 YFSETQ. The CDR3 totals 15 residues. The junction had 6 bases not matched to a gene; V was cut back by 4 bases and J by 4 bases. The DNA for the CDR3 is TGCGCCAGCAGCGTATTAGCGGGAGGCGCAGATACGCAGTATTTT. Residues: CASSVLAGGADTQYF.

The CDR3 DNA reads TGTGCCAGTCAAGAGACAGGGGGAAATTTCTACGAGCAGTACTTC. It codes for CASQETGGNFYEQYF. The genes are TRBV19 and TRBJ2-7; 9 bases match TRBD1. Germline V gene data show CDR1 as LNHDA and CDR2 as SQIVND (reference sequence). With 8 bases clipped from V and 3 bases from J, the junction kept 11 bases outside the gene matches. The CDR3 runs 15 residues.

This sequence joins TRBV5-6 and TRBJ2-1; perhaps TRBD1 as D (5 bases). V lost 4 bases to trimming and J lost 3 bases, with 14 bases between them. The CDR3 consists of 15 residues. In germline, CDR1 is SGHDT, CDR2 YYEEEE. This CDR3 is CASSALGPLYNEQFF. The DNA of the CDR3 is TGTGCCAGCAGCGCCCTGGGGCCTCTCTACAATGAGCAGTTCTTC.

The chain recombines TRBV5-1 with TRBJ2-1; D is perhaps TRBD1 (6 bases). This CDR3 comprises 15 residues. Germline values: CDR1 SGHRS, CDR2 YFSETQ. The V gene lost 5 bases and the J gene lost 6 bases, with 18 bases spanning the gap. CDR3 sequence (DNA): TGCGCCAGCAGGTCGCAGGGGATAGTAGGCAATGAGCAGTTCTTC. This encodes CASRSQGIVGNEQFF.

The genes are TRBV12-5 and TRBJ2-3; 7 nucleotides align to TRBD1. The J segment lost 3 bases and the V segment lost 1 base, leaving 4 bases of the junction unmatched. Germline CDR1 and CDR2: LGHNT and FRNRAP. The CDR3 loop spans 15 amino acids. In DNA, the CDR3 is TGTGCTAGTGGTTTGGCCGACAGGGCAACAGATACGCAGTATTTT. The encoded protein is CASGLADRATDTQYF.

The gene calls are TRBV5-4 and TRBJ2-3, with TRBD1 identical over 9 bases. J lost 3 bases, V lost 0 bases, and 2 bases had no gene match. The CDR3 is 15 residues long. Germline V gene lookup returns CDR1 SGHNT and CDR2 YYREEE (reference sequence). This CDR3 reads CASSLGQGGTDTQYF. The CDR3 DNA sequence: TGTGCCAGCAGCTTGGGACAGGGGGGAACAGATACGCAGTATTTT.

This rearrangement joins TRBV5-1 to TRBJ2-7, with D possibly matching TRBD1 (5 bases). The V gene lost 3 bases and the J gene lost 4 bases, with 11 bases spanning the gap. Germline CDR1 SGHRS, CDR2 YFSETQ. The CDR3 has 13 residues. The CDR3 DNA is TGCGCCAGCAGCTCCGAAGACAGATACGAGCAGTACTTC. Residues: CASSSEDRYEQYF.

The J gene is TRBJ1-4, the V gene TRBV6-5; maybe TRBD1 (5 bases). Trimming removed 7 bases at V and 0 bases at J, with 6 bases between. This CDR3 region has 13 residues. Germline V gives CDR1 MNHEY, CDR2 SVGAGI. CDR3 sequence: CASKTATNEKLFF. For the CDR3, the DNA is TGTGCCAGCAAGACAGCAACTAATGAAAAACTGTTTTTT.

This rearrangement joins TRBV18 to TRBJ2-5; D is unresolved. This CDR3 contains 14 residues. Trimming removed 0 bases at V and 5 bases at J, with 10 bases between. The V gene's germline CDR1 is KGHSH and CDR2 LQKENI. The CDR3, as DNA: TGTGCCAGCTCACCACCCCGGAGTGGGGAGACCCAGTACTTC. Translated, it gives CASSPPRSGETQYF.